The entry that follows covers one T cell receptor beta chain sequence. The age range of participants was about 18 to 90 years, with residence in fewer than 25 US areas. Allocation to cohorts depended on clinical history reported by the participants. A COVID-19 case was met by exposed participants within 2 weeks before study entry. The V and J ends lost 5 bases and 11 bases, in that order; junction bases with no gene match: 8. The CDR3 extends over 12 amino acids. The sample is drawn from a study of blood T cell repertoires in COVID-19. The wider study: Nucleic acid was either cDNA or gDNA, and it came from T cells, B-cell-depleted T cells, or PBMCs.

Assay used: immunoSEQ multiplex PCR; TCRdb lists only in-frame clones, some missing. Of 400,000 to 500,000 clones detected, approximately 90% appear once; the ten largest clones hold about 1.5%. The sample comprised PBMCs or T cells enriched from blood (not recorded which). The receptor was isolated from a woman aged 18-29 years who had been exposed to COVID-19. V is TRBV12-3 or TRBV12-4 and J is TRBJ1-1; 7 bases agree with TRBD1. The chain's CDR3 is CASSPYRGGAFF. CDR3 nucleotides: TGTGCCAGCAGTCCTTACAGGGGTGGTGCTTTCTTT.